This TCR beta chain derives from a study of blood T cell repertoires in COVID-19 (dated by TCRdb to about 2020). For the wider study: The collaborator samples originated in the United States, Italy and Spain and spanned the acute and convalescent phases of COVID-19. The prospective study material was composed of cDNA or gDNA derived from T cells, B-cell-depleted T cells, or PBMCs. Deeply sampled blood TCRbeta repertoires from subjects exposed to, actively infected with, or recovered from COVID-19 were included in the dataset. The repertoires were released in a freely available public database meant as a resource for research on the immune response to SARS-CoV-2. Samples were obtained from the ongoing ImmuneRACE study (first 160 participants) and from 950 to 1,500 subjects provided by 6 global collaborators. Sample metadata almost always included a de-identified subject ID, COVID-19 status, age in years and sex. Where available, HLA class I and class II types were obtained from metadata supplied by the sample provider rather than from assay-based typing.

Whole blood was collected in K2EDTA tubes by collaborating institutions according to the institutions' own protocols. For TCRbeta analysis, collaborators shipped samples as frozen whole blood, isolated PBMCs, or DNA extracted from either of those sample types. The immunoSEQ Assay, a bias-controlled multiplex PCR, was used to amplify TCRbeta CDR3 regions from genomic DNA. The study's own analysis went as follows. The number of nucleated cells in each sample was estimated from the amplification of reference gene primers within the assay. To quantify the absolute abundance of each unique TCRbeta CDR3 rearrangement, sequence reads were collapsed and filtered. For each sample, productive Simpson clonality was calculated as the square root of Simpson's diversity index over productive rearrangements. TCRdb re-hosts the immuneACCESS table, in-frame sequences only. Its copies lack some clones; in the studies checked, an unresolved V gene accounts for under half of them, and the cause for the rest is not known. That table supplies the V and J calls and clone size; D and trimming were determined from the DNA. The sample has 210,000 or so clones on record, roughly 87% of them singletons. Of the sample, 1.9% is held by the ten largest clones.

In regard to this clone: Its antigen has not been determined. Base qualities are not recorded, but no much larger clone differs from it by a single base.

The CDR3 sequence holds 14 residues, the cysteine and phenylalanine included. Only CDR3 DNA remains: 42 bases, in frame from the first base. V is reduced by 0 bases and J by 5 bases, leaving a spacing of 6 bases between them. According to the germline V gene, CDR1 reads SGHDT and CDR2 reads YYEEEE. The study at large found these results: The quantity of clinical and demographic metadata differed by source and by participant and was supplied without curation.

The receptor was derived from a man in his forties with active or convalescent COVID-19. Sequencing was done on a sample of peripheral blood. The chain uses TRBV5-6 and TRBJ1-6; there is no confident call for the D gene. The CDR3 here reads CASSLEQHNSPLHF. The nucleotide sequence is TGTGCCAGCAGCTTGGAACAACATAATTCACCCCTCCACTTT.